This T cell receptor (beta chain) derives from a study of monozygotic twins with inflammatory bowel disease. Notes on the study in general: None of the different T cell subtypes could be distinguished from one another. Variability in patient repertoires may have come partly from differing immunosuppressive treatments. Diversity of TCRbeta measured by inverse Simpson was lower in IBD patients than in healthy co-twins.

The CDR3 has 15 amino acids. Looked up from germline, CDR1 is SGHRS and CDR2 is YFSETQ. Note on this clonotype: Its antigen is undetermined.

Every single donor had a roughly 2.5 ml blood sample drawn. Using the 5' RACE reads, TCRdb records one entry per CDR3 protein without DNA. The sample features around 450,000 distinct CDR3 sequences, with 2% to 3% in its top ten. This sequence originates from a human donor with ulcerative colitis or Crohn's disease, or a healthy co-twin of an affected twin (not recorded which). The chain has TRBV5-1 and TRBJ1-1; TCRdb's D gene call, TRBD1, goes unchecked for lack of DNA. Sample: blood. CDR3 region: CASRDDRVGNTEAFF.